This entry describes one T cell receptor (beta chain). This record belongs to a study of blood T cell repertoires in COVID-19. Study details: Researchers got acute and convalescent COVID-19 samples from the United States, Italy and Spain. The analysed material was cDNA or gDNA that came from T cells, B-cell-depleted T cells, or PBMCs.

The authors' processing: Estimated nucleated cell counts came from reference gene primer amplification. Profiled with immunoSEQ multiplex PCR; TCRdb holds only in-frame clones, not every one. That table supplies the V and J calls and clone size; D and trimming were determined from the DNA. This table has more than 100,000 clones, about 80% appearing once. The CDR3 covers 17 residues. V lost 1 base and J lost 2; bases outside the gene matches: 7. Germline V gene data show CDR1 as SGHAT and CDR2 as FQNNGV. This clonotype was sampled from a human donor in a cohort sampled during active or convalescent COVID-19. V usage is TRBV11-2 and J usage is TRBJ2-7; 11 bases fit TRBD1. Sequenced: peripheral blood. Here the CDR3 DNA reads TGTGCCAGCAGCTTAGGGAGGACAGGGGGCATGGCCTACGAGCAGTACTTC. It yields the protein CASSLGRTGGMAYEQYF.